The 13 T cell receptor beta chains below come from one sample, sequenced in a study of CD8 T cells in Susac syndrome. RNA totalling roughly 0.45 to 1 ug underwent reverse transcription with random hexamers. TCRdb re-called the immunoSEQ multiplex PCR reads with MiXCR, one entry per CDR3 protein. Of around 71,000 distinct CDR3 sequences in the sample, around 96% were seen once. The sample taken for sequencing was CD4+ T cells from PBMCs. These receptor sequences come from a human donor with multiple sclerosis.

The sample holds a few counts of this clonotype. The chain carries TRBV13 and TRBJ2-6; D is uncertain. Germline V lookup: CDR1 PRHDT, CDR2 FYEKMQ (reference sequence). The V end lost 2 bases, the J end lost 0 bases, and 5 bases lay between the germline ends. CDR3 length: 15 amino acids. The CDR3 protein is CASSLLGSGANVLTF. DNA for the CDR3: TGTGCCAGCAGCTTACTTGGCTCTGGGGCCAACGTCCTGACTTTC.

The CDR3 loop is CASSPFSGGVPGELFF. For the CDR3, the DNA is TGCGCCAGCAGCCCTTTTAGCGGGGGGGTCCCCGGGGAGCTGTTTTTT. The V and J genes are TRBV4-1 and TRBJ2-2, with 11 bases aligning to TRBD2. CDR3 length: 16 residues. Trimming removed 4 bases from V and 6 bases from J; junction bases left unmatched: 7. Germline CDR1 is MGHRA and CDR2 is YSYEKL.

This clonotype was observed a single time. The CDR3 DNA sequence: TGCAGTGCTAGCAAACCGGGACAGGGGGTCGTCCAGAGCGGGACCCAGTACTTC. Amino acids: CSASKPGQGVVQSGTQYF. The V call is TRBV20-1, the J call TRBJ2-5; 11 bases map to TRBD1. Germline CDR1 reads DFQATT; CDR2 reads SNEGSKA (reference sequence). This CDR3 contains 18 residues. V lost 3 bases, J lost 7 bases, and 19 bases stayed unmatched.

The chain couples TRBV3-1 to TRBJ2-7; D tentatively reads TRBD1 or TRBD2 (6 bases each). The CDR3 runs to 14 residues. V was trimmed by 2 bases and J by 5 bases, leaving 13 bases between them. The germline V gene has CDR1 LGHDT and CDR2 YNNKEL (reference sequence). The CDR3 DNA reads as TGTGCCAGCAGCCAAAGTGGGGGCGGGGACGAGCAGTACTTC. Translating it yields CASSQSGGGDEQYF.

The gene calls are TRBV2 and TRBJ1-1, with D maybe TRBD1 (5 bases). V lost 6 bases and J lost 10, with 15 bases in between. CDR3 size: 12 residues. Germline values: CDR1 SNHLY, CDR2 FYNNEI. This CDR3 reads CASRGELARAFF. In nucleotides, the CDR3 is TGTGCCAGCAGGGGGGAGTTGGCGCGAGCTTTCTTT.

This chain connects TRBV12-3 or TRBV12-4 to TRBJ2-5, with a possible D match to TRBD2 (5 bases). There are 14 residues in the CDR3. V lost 2 bases, J lost 3 bases, and 10 bases lay in between. CDR3 nucleotide sequence: TGTGCCAGCAGTTTAAGTCCCGGGGAAGAGACCCAGTACTTC. This encodes CASSLSPGEETQYF.

Comments on this clonotype: An end of the junction does not agree with germline; a read error may underlie this. The chain is built from TRBV7-7 and TRBJ2-5, with a weak D call TRBD1 (5 bases). CDR1 SSHAT and CDR2 FNYEAQ come from the germline V gene (reference sequence). CDR3 size: 13 residues. The CDR3 DNA sequence: TGTGCTAGCAGCAAAAGACAGCAAGAGACCCAGTACTTC. As protein: CASSKRQQETQYF.

This chain links TRBV6-6 with TRBJ2-2; 7 bases align to TRBD1. V dropped 6 bases and J dropped 9; count of bases not matched to a gene: 4. CDR3 size: 12 residues. Germline V gene lookup returns CDR1 MNHNY and CDR2 SVGAGI (reference sequence). The CDR3 DNA reads TGTGCCAGCAGAAGGGACAGCCGGGAGCTGTTTTTT. Translating gives CASRRDSRELFF.

This clonotype was found a few times. This chain connects TRBV5-1 to TRBJ2-7, with a weak D call TRBD1 (5 bases). Germline assignment: CDR1 SGHRS and CDR2 YFSETQ. Deletions cut 0 bases from V and 2 bases from J, with 9 bases between. This CDR3 region has 14 residues. The CDR3 reads CASSLDGQPYEQYF. CDR3 in DNA: TGCGCCAGCAGCTTGGACGGACAACCCTACGAGCAGTACTTC.

This chain connects TRBV5-1 to TRBJ1-1; D is undetermined. The CDR3 contains 15 residues. Trimming cost V 0 bases and J 1 base, with 10 bases left between them. Looked up from germline, CDR1 is SGHRS and CDR2 is YFSETQ. CDR3 bases: TGCGCCAGCAGCTTGGAGGCCCGAAGGAACACTGAAGCTTTCTTT. It yields the protein CASSLEARRNTEAFF.

The chain couples TRBV20-1 to TRBJ1-2; no firm D call. The length of the CDR3 is 11 residues. Trimming pared 3 bases from V and 4 bases from J, leaving 6 bases between. From germline, CDR1 is DFQATT and CDR2 SNEGSKA (reference sequence). The CDR3: CSASSGYGYTF. The CDR3 DNA sequence: TGCAGTGCTAGTTCAGGCTATGGCTACACCTTC.

The CDR3 bases are TGCGCCAGCAGCCTGGACAATTCCCAGGGGAGGAATGAGCAGTTCTTC. Its protein product is CASSLDNSQGRNEQFF. The chain couples TRBV4-3 to TRBJ2-1; D might be TRBD1 or TRBD2, each matching 6 bases. The V end lost 4 bases, the J end lost 7 bases, and 20 bases lay between the germline ends. CDR1 and CDR2 (germline): LGHNA, YSLEER. CDR3 length: 16 amino acids.

The chain links TRBV7-8 to TRBJ1-1, with D unclear. Per the germline V gene, CDR1 is SGHVS and CDR2 is FQNEAQ. The CDR3 contains 16 residues. Deletions cut 0 bases from V and 4 bases from J, with 15 bases between. The CDR3 coding sequence is TGTGCCAGCAGCTTAGCTGGACGGACTTCAAGCACTGAAGCTTTCTTT. This encodes CASSLAGRTSSTEAFF. Full variable domain (outside the CDR3, taken from reference TRBV7-8 and TRBJ1-1): GAGVSQSPRYKVAKRGQDVALRCDPISGHVSLFWYQQALGQGPEFLTYFQNEAQLDKSGLPSDRFFAERPEGSVSTLKIQRTQQEDSAVYLCASSLAGRTSSTEAFFGQGTRLTVV.